This T cell receptor (beta chain) appears in the sequencing data of a study of follicular helper T cells after annual influenza vaccination. TCRdb's table, derived via immunoSEQ multiplex PCR, lists solely in-frame clones and lacks some. The sample records some 9,000 clones, 70% to 90% being singletons. As regards this clone: Antigen specificity is unknown.

The CDR3 loop spans 15 amino acids. Trimming cost V 2 bases and J 4 bases; bases outside gene matches: 2. CDR1 SGHTA and CDR2 FQGNSA come from the germline V gene. Whole-study results and caveats: Change in circulating plasmablasts correlated with ICOS+CD38+ cTfh clonality change.

Time point specified: 2015-2016 season, pre-vaccination. Source: CXCR5+ CD38- circulating T follicular helper cells from blood, taken on the day of influenza vaccination. As for subset: circulating Tfh, non-naive CD4+CXCR5+PD-1+ (ICOS+CD38+ or ICOS-CD38-). This clonotype was obtained from an adult who received the influenza vaccine. The V and J genes are TRBV7-2 and TRBJ2-1; 10 nucleotides align to TRBD2. This CDR3 reads CASSLSSGGYNEQFF. In DNA, the CDR3 is TGTGCCAGCAGCTTAAGTAGCGGGGGGTACAATGAGCAGTTCTTC.